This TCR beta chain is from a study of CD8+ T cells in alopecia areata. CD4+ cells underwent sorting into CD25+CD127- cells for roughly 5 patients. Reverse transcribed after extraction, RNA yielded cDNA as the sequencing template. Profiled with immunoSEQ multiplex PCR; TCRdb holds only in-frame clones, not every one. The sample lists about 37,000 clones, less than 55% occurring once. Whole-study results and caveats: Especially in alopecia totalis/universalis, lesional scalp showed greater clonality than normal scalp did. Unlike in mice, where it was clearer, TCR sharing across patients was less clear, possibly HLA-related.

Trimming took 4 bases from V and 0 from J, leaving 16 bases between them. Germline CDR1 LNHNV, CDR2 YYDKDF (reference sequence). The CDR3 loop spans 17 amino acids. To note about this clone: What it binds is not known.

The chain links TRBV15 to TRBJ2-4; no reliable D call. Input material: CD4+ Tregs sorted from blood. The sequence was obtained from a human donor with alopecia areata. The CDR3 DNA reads TGTGCCACCAGCAACTGGACGGCCGCCGGAGCCAAAAACATTCAGTACTTC. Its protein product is CATSNWTAAGAKNIQYF.